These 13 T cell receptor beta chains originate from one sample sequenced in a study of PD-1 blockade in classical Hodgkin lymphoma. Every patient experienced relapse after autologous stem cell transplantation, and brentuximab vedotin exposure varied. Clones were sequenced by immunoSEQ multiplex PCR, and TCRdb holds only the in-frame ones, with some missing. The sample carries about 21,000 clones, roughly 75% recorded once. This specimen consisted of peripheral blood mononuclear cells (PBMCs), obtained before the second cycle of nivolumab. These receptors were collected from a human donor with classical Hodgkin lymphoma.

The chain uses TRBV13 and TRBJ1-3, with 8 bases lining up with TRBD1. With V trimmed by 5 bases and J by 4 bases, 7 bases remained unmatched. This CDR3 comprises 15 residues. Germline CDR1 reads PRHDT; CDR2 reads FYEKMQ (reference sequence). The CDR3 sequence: CASSLGGTGGNTIYF. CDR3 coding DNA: TGTGCCAGCAGCCTTGGTGGGACAGGAGGAAACACCATATATTTT.

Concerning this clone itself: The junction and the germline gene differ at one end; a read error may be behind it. The CDR3 nucleotides read TGCGCCAGCAGCCAAGATACCCCCACTAGCGGGAGCGGCGAGCAGTACTTC. This codes for CASSQDTPTSGSGEQYF. The chain is built from TRBV5-6 and TRBJ2-7; 11 bases align to TRBD2. The CDR3 length is 17 residues. Germline-derived CDR1 and CDR2 are SGHDT and YYEEEE.

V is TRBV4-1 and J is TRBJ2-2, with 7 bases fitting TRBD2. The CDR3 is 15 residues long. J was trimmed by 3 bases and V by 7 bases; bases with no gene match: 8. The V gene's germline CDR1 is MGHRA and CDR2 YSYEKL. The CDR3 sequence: CASTGEGQDTGELFF. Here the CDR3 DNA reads TGCGCCAGCACGGGGGAGGGTCAGGACACCGGGGAGCTGTTTTTT.

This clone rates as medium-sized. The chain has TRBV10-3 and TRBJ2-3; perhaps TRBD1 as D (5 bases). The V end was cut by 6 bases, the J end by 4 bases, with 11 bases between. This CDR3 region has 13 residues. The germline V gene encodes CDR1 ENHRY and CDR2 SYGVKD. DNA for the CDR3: TGTGCCATCAGGGCAGGGCTTGCAGATACGCAGTATTTT. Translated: CAIRAGLADTQYF.

DNA of the CDR3: TGTGCCAGCAGCTTTTTAGGCGGGGGGAATGAGCAGTTCTTC. Translating it yields CASSFLGGGNEQFF. The J gene is TRBJ2-1, the V gene TRBV5-6, with 8 bases aligning to TRBD2. V trimming: 2 bases; J trimming: 7 bases; junction bases outside the gene matches: 5. Germline V CDR1 and CDR2: SGHDT, YYEEEE. The CDR3 runs to 14 residues.

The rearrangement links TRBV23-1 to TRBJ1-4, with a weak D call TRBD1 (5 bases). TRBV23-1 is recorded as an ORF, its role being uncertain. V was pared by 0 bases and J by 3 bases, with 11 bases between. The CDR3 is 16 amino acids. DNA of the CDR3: TGCGCCAGCAGTCAATCCCCAGGGAGTCCTAATGAAAAACTGTTTTTT. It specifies CASSQSPGSPNEKLFF.

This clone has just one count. The CDR3 loop reads CASSAGSSTLNQPQHF. DNA for the CDR3: TGTGCCAGCAGTGCGGGCAGCTCTACCCTAAATCAGCCCCAGCATTTT. The chain has TRBV6-1 and TRBJ1-5; D is uncertain. The CDR3 is made up of 16 amino acids. With 4 bases removed from V and 4 bases from J, the gap between germline ends came to 17 bases. Germline CDR1 MNHNS, CDR2 SASEGT.

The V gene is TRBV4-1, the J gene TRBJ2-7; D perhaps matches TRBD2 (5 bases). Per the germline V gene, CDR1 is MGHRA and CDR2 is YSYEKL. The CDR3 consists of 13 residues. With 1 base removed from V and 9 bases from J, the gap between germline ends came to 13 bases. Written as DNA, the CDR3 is TGCGCCAGCAGCCAAGCGGTCGGGGTCCGGCAGTACTTC. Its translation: CASSQAVGVRQYF.

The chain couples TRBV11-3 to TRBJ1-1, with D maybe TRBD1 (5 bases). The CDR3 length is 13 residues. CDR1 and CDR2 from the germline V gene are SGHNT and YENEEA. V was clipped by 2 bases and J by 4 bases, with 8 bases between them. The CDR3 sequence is CASSLSRGTEAFF. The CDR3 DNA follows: TGTGCCAGCAGCTTATCAAGGGGCACTGAAGCTTTCTTT.

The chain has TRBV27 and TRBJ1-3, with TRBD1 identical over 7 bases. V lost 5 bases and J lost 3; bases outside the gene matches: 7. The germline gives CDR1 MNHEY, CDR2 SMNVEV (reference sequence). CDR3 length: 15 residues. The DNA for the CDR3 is TGTGCCAGCAGTAAACGACAGGGACTTGGAAACACCATATATTTT. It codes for CASSKRQGLGNTIYF.

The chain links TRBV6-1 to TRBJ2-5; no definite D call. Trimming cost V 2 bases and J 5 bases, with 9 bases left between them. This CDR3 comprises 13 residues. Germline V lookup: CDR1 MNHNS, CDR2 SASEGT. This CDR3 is CASSEWATETQYF. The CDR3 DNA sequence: TGTGCCAGCAGTGAATGGGCTACGGAGACCCAGTACTTC.

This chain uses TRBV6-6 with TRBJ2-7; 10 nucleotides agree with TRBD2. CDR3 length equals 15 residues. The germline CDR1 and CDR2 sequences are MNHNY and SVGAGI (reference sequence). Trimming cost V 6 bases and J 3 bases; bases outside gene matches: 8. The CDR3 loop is CASRIDSGRSYEQYF. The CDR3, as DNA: TGTGCCAGCAGAATCGATAGCGGGAGGAGCTACGAGCAGTACTTC.

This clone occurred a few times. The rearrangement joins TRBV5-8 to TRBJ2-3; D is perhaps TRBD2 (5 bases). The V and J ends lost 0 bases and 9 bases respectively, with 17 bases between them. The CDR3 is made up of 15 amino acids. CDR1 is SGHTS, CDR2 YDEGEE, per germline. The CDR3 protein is CASSLVAGALPTQYF. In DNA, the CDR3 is TGTGCCAGCAGCTTGGTTGCGGGCGCCTTGCCGACGCAGTATTTT.